This T cell receptor (beta chain) derives from a study of cytomegalovirus exposure and HLA in healthy donors. V lost 4 bases and J lost 6; bases outside the gene matches: 2. CDR1 MNHEY and CDR2 SVGAGI come from the germline V gene. This CDR3 comprises 12 residues. In the PCR, 60 Vbeta and 13 Jbeta primers were used. Clones were sequenced by immunoSEQ multiplex PCR, and TCRdb holds only the in-frame ones, with some missing. This table holds more than 85,000 clones, 79% found once. The J gene is TRBJ1-2, the V gene TRBV6-5; 7 nucleotides line up with TRBD1. The specimen sequenced was PBMCs. This receptor was identified in a man aged 25 to 40 in good health and CMV-seropositive. The CDR3 here is CASSSQGDGYTF. CDR3 in DNA: TGTGCCAGCAGTTCCCAGGGGGATGGCTACACCTTC.